This T cell receptor (beta chain) was documented in a study of cytomegalovirus exposure and HLA in healthy donors. At the level of the study: Around 85 million unique TCRs from HLA-typed donors were held in an early data release.

This PCR relied on a set of 60 Vbeta primers and 13 Jbeta primers. The data were produced by immunoSEQ multiplex PCR, yet TCRdb's version contains in-frame clones alone and is incomplete. Counted here are about 160,000 clones, almost 80% occurring once; the ten biggest clones make up over 8%. As concerns this clone: Its antigen is undetermined.

The germline V gene encodes CDR1 MDHEN and CDR2 SYDVKM. CDR3 length: 13 amino acids. The V gene lost 3 bases and the J gene lost 4 bases, with 9 bases spanning the gap. Study-wide results and limits: Reports credit the classifier with highly specific, highly sensitive diagnosis of cytomegalovirus status. When analyzed later, the rates of TCR association showed variation by HLA locus, with DRB1 the most and HLA-C the fewest. In an earlier analysis, about 87% or about 30%: the productive usage of most TCR beta V segments.

The rearrangement uses TRBV28 and TRBJ1-2, with D maybe TRBD1 (6 bases). The TCR sequence derives from a young man in good health and CMV-seropositive. The sequenced sample consisted of PBMCs. In nucleotides, the CDR3 is TGTGCCAGCAGTTTCAGGGGTTCCTATGGCTACACCTTC. Translation: CASSFRGSYGYTF.